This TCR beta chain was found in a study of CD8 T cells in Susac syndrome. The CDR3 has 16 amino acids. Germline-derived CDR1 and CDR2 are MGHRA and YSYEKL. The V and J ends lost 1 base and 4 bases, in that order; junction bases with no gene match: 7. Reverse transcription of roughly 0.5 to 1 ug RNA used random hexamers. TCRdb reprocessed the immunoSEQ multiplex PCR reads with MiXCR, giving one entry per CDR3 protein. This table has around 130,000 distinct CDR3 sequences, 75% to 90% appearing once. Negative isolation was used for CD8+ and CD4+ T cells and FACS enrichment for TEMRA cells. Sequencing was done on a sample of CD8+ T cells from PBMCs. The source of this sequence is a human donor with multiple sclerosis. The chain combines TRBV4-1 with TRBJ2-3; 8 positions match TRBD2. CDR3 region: CASSQGKAGVPDTQYF. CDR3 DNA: TGCGCCAGCAGCCAAGGCAAAGCGGGAGTCCCAGATACGCAGTATTTT.